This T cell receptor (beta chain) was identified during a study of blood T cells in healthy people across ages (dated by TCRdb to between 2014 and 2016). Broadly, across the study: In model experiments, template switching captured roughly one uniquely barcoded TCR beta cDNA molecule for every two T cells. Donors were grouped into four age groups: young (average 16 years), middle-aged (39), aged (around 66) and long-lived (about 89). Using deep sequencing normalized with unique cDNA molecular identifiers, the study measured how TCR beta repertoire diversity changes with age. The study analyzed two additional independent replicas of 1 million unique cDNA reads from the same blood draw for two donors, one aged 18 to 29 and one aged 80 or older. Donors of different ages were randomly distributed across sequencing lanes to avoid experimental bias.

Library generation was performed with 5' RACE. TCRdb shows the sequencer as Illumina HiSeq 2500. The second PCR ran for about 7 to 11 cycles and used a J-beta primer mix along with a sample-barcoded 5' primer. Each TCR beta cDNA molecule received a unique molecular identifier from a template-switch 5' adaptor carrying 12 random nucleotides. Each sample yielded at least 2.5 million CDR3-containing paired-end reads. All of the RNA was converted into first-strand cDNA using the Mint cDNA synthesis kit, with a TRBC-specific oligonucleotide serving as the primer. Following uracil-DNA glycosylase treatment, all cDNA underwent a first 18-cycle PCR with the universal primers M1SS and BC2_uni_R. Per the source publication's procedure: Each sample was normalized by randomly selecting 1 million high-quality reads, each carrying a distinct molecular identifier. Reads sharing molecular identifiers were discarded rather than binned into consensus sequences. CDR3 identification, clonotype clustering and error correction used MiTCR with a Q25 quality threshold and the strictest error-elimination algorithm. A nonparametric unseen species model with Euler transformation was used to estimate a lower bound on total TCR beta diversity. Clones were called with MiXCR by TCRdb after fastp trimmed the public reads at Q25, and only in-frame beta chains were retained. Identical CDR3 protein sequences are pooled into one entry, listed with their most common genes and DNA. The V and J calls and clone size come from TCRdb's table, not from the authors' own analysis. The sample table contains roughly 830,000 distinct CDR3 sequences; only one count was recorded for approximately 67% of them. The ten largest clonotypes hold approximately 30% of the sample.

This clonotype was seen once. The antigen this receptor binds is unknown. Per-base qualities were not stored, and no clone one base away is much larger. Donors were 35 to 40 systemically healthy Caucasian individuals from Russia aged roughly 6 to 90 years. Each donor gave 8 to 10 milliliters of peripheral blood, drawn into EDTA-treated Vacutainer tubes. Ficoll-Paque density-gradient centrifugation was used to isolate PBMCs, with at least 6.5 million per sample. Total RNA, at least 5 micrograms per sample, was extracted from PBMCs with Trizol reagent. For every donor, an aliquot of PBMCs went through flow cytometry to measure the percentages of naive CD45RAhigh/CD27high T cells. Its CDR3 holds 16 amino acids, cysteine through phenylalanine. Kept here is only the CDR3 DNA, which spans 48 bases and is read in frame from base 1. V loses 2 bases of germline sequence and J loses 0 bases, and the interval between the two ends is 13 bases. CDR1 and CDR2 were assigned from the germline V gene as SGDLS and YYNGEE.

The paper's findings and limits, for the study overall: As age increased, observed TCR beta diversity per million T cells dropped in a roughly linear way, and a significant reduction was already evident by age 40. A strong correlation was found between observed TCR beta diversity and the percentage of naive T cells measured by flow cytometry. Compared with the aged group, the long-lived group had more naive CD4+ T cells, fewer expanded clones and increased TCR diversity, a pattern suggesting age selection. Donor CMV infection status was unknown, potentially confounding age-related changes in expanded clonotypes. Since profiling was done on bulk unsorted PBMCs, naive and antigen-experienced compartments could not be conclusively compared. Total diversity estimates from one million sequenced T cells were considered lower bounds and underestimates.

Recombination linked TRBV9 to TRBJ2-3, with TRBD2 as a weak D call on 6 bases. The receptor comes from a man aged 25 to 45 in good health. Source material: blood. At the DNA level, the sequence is TGTGCCAGCAGCGTTAGGTTAGCGGCTAGCACAGATACGCAGTATTTT. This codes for CASSVRLAASTDTQYF.